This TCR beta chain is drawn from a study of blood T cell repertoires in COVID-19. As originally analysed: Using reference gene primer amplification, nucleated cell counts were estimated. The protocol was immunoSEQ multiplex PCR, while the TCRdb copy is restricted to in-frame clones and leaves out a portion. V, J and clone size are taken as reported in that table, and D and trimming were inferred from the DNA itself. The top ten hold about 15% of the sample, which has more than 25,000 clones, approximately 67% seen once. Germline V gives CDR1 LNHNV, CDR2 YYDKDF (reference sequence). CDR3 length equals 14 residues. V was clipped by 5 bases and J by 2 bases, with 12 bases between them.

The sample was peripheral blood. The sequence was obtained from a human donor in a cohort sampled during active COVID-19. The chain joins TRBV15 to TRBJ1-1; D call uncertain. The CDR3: CATSFTRLNTEAFF. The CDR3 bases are TGTGCCACCAGCTTCACGAGGCTAAACACTGAAGCTTTCTTT.